This T cell receptor (beta chain) was sequenced for a study of lymphopenia after photon versus proton radiotherapy. Study conclusions and caveats: Only patients who died were analyzed for survival; proton advantage is unproven.

The germline gives CDR1 MGHRA, CDR2 YSYEKL. This CDR3 region has 14 residues. With 6 bases clipped from V and 4 bases from J, the junction kept 4 bases outside the gene matches. Generated by immunoSEQ multiplex PCR, the TCRdb table keeps only in-frame clones and is missing some. The sample comprises over 25,000 clones, approximately 87% of which are singletons, and approximately 7.3% rests with the top ten. Worth noting for this clone: Its antigen is unknown.

The chain carries TRBV4-1 and TRBJ2-7, with TRBD2 matching over 12 bases. This TCR came from a woman aged 50 to 60 with pancreatic cancer. Source: peripheral blood, taken from a patient treated with photon-based radiotherapy. CDR3 in DNA: TGCGCCAGCAGTCGGACTAGCGGGGATTACGAGCAGTACTTC. Translated, it gives CASSRTSGDYEQYF.